The clone carrying this T cell receptor beta chain appeared many times. Antigen: not known. The cDNA came from 5'RACE, which used 10-nucleotide random UMIs. In TCRdb, the 5' RACE reads were re-called with MiXCR into one record per CDR3 protein. In the table there are 100,000 or so distinct CDR3 sequences, approximately 13% of which are singletons. The data were taken from a study of neurological immune-mediated disorders. General study points: No CDR3 amino acid sequences were shared by expanded clones across subjects, suggesting private repertoires in all groups. It was HTLV-1-associated myelopathy that showed the most TCR clonal expansion, while multiple sclerosis showed the least, falling below healthy controls.

Time point here: longitudinal time-point 2. A total of 2 million PBMCs stored at -80 degrees C provided the unsorted libraries. This TCR came from a female donor with HTLV-1-associated myelopathy (HAM/TSP). Specimen: PBMCs.

The DNA for the CDR3 is TGCGCCAGCAGCATAACTCAGGGGGGATCTACTTACGAGCAGTACTTC. The encoded protein is CASSITQGGSTYEQYF. V usage is TRBV5-1 and J usage is TRBJ2-7; a possible D gene is TRBD1 (7 bases). This CDR3 is 16 amino acids long. Germline CDR1 is SGHRS and CDR2 is YFSETQ. V gave up 4 bases and J gave up 4 bases, with 21 bases separating them.